One sample yielded the 23 T cell receptor beta chains listed below, sequenced in a study of OX40 agonist ivuxolimab in advanced cancers. Sequencing used immunoSEQ multiplex PCR; TCRdb keeps in-frame clones, though not all of them. The sample contains approximately 58,000 clones, approximately 81% of which appear only once. The sample consisted of CD4+ or CD8+ T cells sorted from blood, taken in a trial of the OX40 agonist ivuxolimab. Receptors were obtained from an adult with an advanced solid tumor such as melanoma, head and neck, liver or kidney cancer.

This chain links TRBV9 with TRBJ2-5; 10 bases map to TRBD2. J was trimmed by 0 bases and V by 3 bases; bases with no gene match: 8. Germline V lookup: CDR1 SGDLS, CDR2 YYNGEE. CDR3 length: 17 amino acids. The CDR3, as DNA: TGTGCCAGCAGCGGAGGAGCGGGAGGGATGAACCAAGAGACCCAGTACTTC. Translation gives CASSGGAGGMNQETQYF. Drawing the rest from reference TRBV9 and TRBJ2-5, the complete variable domain is DSGVTQTPKHLITATGQRVTLRCSPRSGDLSVYWYQQSLDQGLQFLIQYYNGEERAKGNILERFSAQQFPDLHSELNLSSLELGDSALYFCASSGGAGGMNQETQYFGPGTRLLVL.

This rearrangement joins TRBV6-6 to TRBJ2-3, with D perhaps matching TRBD2 (5 bases). CDR3 length: 16 amino acids. The V end lost 7 bases, the J end lost 0 bases, and 17 bases lay between the germline ends. Germline V lookup: CDR1 MNHNY, CDR2 SVGAGI (reference sequence). The CDR3 protein is CASTPFERKSTDTQYF. The CDR3 nucleotides are TGTGCCAGCACCCCTTTCGAGCGGAAAAGCACAGATACGCAGTATTTT.

This chain joins TRBV19 and TRBJ1-1; a weak D match, TRBD1 (6 bases). Trimming left V 7 bases short and J 7 bases short, with 19 bases between. Germline assignment: CDR1 LNHDA and CDR2 SQIVND (reference sequence). CDR3 size: 14 residues. The CDR3 protein is CASTPRGAYNEAFF. The CDR3 DNA reads as TGTGCCAGTACCCCGCGGGGGGCTTATAATGAAGCTTTCTTT.

The CDR3 loop reads CASSADRGLDTGELFF. The DNA of the CDR3 is TGTGCCAGCAGCGCCGACAGGGGCCTAGACACCGGGGAGCTGTTTTTT. V and J are TRBV7-8 and TRBJ2-2, with TRBD1 matching over 8 bases. Germline CDR1 is SGHVS and CDR2 is FQNEAQ. The trim removed 5 bases at V and 3 bases at J, leaving 8 bases unmatched. CDR3 length: 16 residues.

This chain connects TRBV28 to TRBJ1-2, with TRBD1 identical over 9 bases. The germline CDR1 and CDR2 sequences are MDHEN and SYDVKM. This CDR3 is built from 15 residues. The J segment lost 7 bases and the V segment lost 1 base, leaving 7 bases of the junction unmatched. CDR3 amino acids: CASSLYPGTGSGYTF. The CDR3 DNA reads TGTGCCAGCAGTTTATACCCCGGGACAGGGTCTGGCTACACCTTC.

The gene calls are TRBV7-9 and TRBJ2-1, with TRBD1 identical over 9 bases. This CDR3 contains 14 residues. J was trimmed by 9 bases and V by 5 bases; bases with no gene match: 8. The germline gives CDR1 SEHNR, CDR2 FQNEAQ (reference sequence). Written as DNA, the CDR3 is TGTGCCAGCAGCGTAGAGGACAGGGGCGGTGAGCAGTTCTTC. It encodes CASSVEDRGGEQFF.

In the case of this clone: This same CDR3 is encoded by further DNA sequences in the sample. The rearrangement uses TRBV28 and TRBJ2-6, with a possible D match to TRBD1 (6 bases). This CDR3 comprises 15 residues. Germline-derived CDR1 and CDR2 are MDHEN and SYDVKM. Trimming removed 3 bases at V and 1 base at J, with 7 bases between. The DNA of the CDR3 is TGTGCCAGCAGTTTGGACAGTTCTGGGGCCAACGTCCTGACTTTC. Translation gives CASSLDSSGANVLTF.

This chain joins TRBV18 and TRBJ2-7; D possibly corresponds to TRBD1 (5 bases). CDR1 and CDR2 (germline): KGHSH, LQKENI. CDR3 length: 13 amino acids. V was shortened by 3 bases and J by 3 bases, with 9 bases between the two germline ends. DNA of the CDR3: TGTGCCAGCTCACCCCAGGACAACTACGAGCAGTACTTC. It encodes CASSPQDNYEQYF.

In its sample, this clone was seen once. This chain joins TRBV6-1 and TRBJ2-5; D not resolved. From germline, CDR1 is MNHNS and CDR2 SASEGT. The V and J ends lost 4 bases and 4 bases respectively, with 4 bases between them. The CDR3 totals 11 residues. The CDR3 protein is CASSVSETQYF. CDR3 nucleotides: TGTGCCAGCAGTGTATCAGAGACCCAGTACTTC.

This chain connects TRBV5-5 to TRBJ2-7; TRBD1 aligns across 7 bases. The CDR3 totals 15 residues. Germline CDR1 reads SGHKS; CDR2 reads YYEKEE (reference sequence). The V and J ends lost 0 bases and 2 bases, in that order; junction bases with no gene match: 5. The CDR3, as DNA: TGTGCCAGCAGCTTGGGACAGGGTAACACCTACGAGCAGTACTTC. It yields the protein CASSLGQGNTYEQYF.

V is TRBV6-5 and J is TRBJ2-7; perhaps TRBD2 as D (5 bases). Germline values: CDR1 MNHEY, CDR2 SVGAGI. CDR3 length: 12 residues. The V end lost 6 bases, the J end lost 0 bases, and 6 bases lay between the germline ends. In DNA form, the CDR3 reads TGTGCCAGCAGGGGAGACTCCTACGAGCAGTACTTC. Translating gives CASRGDSYEQYF.

The genes are TRBV2 and TRBJ2-5, with D possibly being TRBD2 (5 bases). CDR3 length equals 15 residues. From germline, CDR1 is SNHLY and CDR2 FYNNEI. Trimming left V 2 bases short and J 4 bases short, with 14 bases between. CDR3 nucleotides: TGTGCCAGCAGTGAAAATTGGTGGGGAGCAGAGACCCAGTACTTC. Translating gives CASSENWWGAETQYF.

The chain couples TRBV11-2 to TRBJ2-1; 8 bases fit TRBD2. Germline CDR1 SGHAT, CDR2 FQNNGV. This CDR3 contains 14 residues. J lost 9 bases, V lost 3 bases, and 7 bases had no gene match. The CDR3 is CASSFSGSRVEQFF. The CDR3 DNA follows: TGTGCCAGCAGCTTCAGCGGGAGTAGGGTTGAGCAGTTCTTC.

The chain uses TRBV7-6 and TRBJ2-1, with 7 bases that match TRBD1. Unmatched junction bases numbered 8, after V lost 3 bases and J lost 9 bases. The CDR3 sequence is 14 residues long. Looked up from germline, CDR1 is SGHVS and CDR2 is FNYEAQ. The CDR3 sequence is CASSFLGQASEQFF. The DNA for the CDR3 is TGTGCCAGCAGCTTCCTTGGACAGGCAAGTGAGCAGTTCTTC.

The chain is built from TRBV7-2 and TRBJ2-3, with D perhaps TRBD2 (6 bases). Germline V gives CDR1 SGHTA, CDR2 FQGNSA. The CDR3 totals 14 residues. Trimming stripped 5 bases from V and 2 bases from J, with 11 bases between. The CDR3 reads CASSKRDSTDTQYF. In DNA form, the CDR3 reads TGTGCCAGCAGCAAAAGGGACTCCACAGATACGCAGTATTTT.

CDR3 bases: TGCAGCGGTACTAGCGGGGGCCGGACCCAGTACTTC. As protein: CSGTSGGRTQYF. The chain is built from TRBV29-1 and TRBJ2-5; 11 bases agree with TRBD2. CDR3 length: 12 amino acids. From germline, CDR1 is SQVTM and CDR2 ANQGSEA. J was trimmed by 7 bases and V by 7 bases; bases with no gene match: 5.

Turning to this clone: At the DNA level, this CDR3 is encoded by other sequences in the same sample as well. The rearrangement joins TRBV7-9 to TRBJ2-7; 7 bases agree with TRBD2. CDR3 length: 13 residues. J gave up 3 bases and V 1 base, and 0 bases lay outside the gene matches. The germline gives CDR1 SEHNR, CDR2 FQNEAQ (reference sequence). Here the CDR3 DNA reads TGTGCCAGCAGCTTAGGGGGGGGCTACGAGCAGTACTTC. Amino acid sequence: CASSLGGGYEQYF. Full variable domain (missing parts from reference TRBV7-9 and TRBJ2-7): DTGVSQNPRHKITKRGQNVTFRCDPISEHNRLYWYRQTLGQGPEFLTYFQNEAQLEKSRLLSDRFSAERPKGSFSTLEIQRTEQGDSAMYLCASSLGGGYEQYFGPGTRLTVT.

The rearrangement joins TRBV7-3 to TRBJ2-1, with 9 nucleotides matching TRBD1. CDR1 is SGHTA, CDR2 FQGTGA, per germline. The CDR3 has 14 residues. J gave up 6 bases and V 5 bases, and 5 bases lay outside the gene matches. This chain's CDR3 is CASSQTTGGNEQFF. DNA of the CDR3: TGTGCCAGCAGCCAAACGACAGGGGGCAATGAGCAGTTCTTC.

The genes are TRBV13 and TRBJ1-2, with D possibly matching TRBD1 (5 bases). With 5 bases removed from V and 3 bases from J, the gap between germline ends came to 13 bases. There are 14 residues in the CDR3. From germline, CDR1 is PRHDT and CDR2 FYEKMQ (reference sequence). The CDR3 here is CASSTGRPDYGYTF. DNA for the CDR3: TGTGCCAGCAGCACGGGACGTCCAGACTATGGCTACACCTTC.

As for this clone: Other DNA sequences in the same sample also yield this CDR3. The chain joins TRBV5-1 to TRBJ2-5; tentatively, D is TRBD2 (5 bases). The CDR3 is 14 residues long. Germline CDR1 and CDR2: SGHRS and YFSETQ. The germline V and J ends were trimmed by 3 bases and 5 bases, with 14 bases remaining between them. This CDR3 is CASSSGPEEETQYF. CDR3 bases: TGCGCCAGCAGCTCCGGGCCGGAGGAGGAGACCCAGTACTTC.

The genes are TRBV10-2 and TRBJ2-1; 13 bases line up with TRBD2. Germline CDR1 is WSHSY and CDR2 is SAAADI. CDR3 size: 15 residues. Trimming at V came to 2 bases and at J to 8 bases, leaving 3 bases not matched to a gene. CDR3 nucleotides: TGCGCCAGCAGTGAGACTAGCGGGGGGGGTCATGAGCAGTTCTTC. It codes for CASSETSGGGHEQFF.

The V gene is TRBV6-5, the J gene TRBJ1-1; unclear D gene. Germline V lookup: CDR1 MNHEY, CDR2 SVGAGI. This CDR3 region has 14 residues. V was pared by 2 bases and J by 2 bases, with 9 bases between. The CDR3 region is CASSYEIGNTEAFF. DNA for the CDR3: TGTGCCAGCAGTTACGAAATAGGAAACACTGAAGCTTTCTTT.

V usage is TRBV5-1 and J usage is TRBJ2-2, with 10 bases lining up with TRBD2. V gave up 4 bases and J gave up 3 bases; unmatched junction bases: 6. This CDR3 has 16 residues. Per germline, CDR1 SGHRS and CDR2 YFSETQ. The CDR3 sequence is CASSILGLAYTGELFF. The CDR3, as DNA: TGCGCCAGCAGCATCCTGGGACTAGCGTACACCGGGGAGCTGTTTTTT.